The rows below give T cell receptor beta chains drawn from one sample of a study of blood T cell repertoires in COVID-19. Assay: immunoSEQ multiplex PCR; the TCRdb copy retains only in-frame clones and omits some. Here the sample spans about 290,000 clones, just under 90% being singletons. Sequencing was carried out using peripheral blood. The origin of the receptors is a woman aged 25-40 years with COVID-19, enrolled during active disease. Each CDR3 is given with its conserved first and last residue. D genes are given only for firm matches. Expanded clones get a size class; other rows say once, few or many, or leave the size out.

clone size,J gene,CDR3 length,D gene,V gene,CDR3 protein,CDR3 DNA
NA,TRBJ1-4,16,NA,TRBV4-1,CASSQGGGVIGEKLFF,TGCGCCAGCAGCCAAGGGGGGGGAGTCATAGGTGAAAAACTGTTTTTT
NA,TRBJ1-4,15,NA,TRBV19,CASSIMGAADEKLFF,TGTGCCAGTAGTATTATGGGGGCCGCGGATGAAAAACTGTTTTTT
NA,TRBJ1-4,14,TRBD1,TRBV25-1,CASTGGTGGEKLFF,TGTGCCAGCACTGGCGGGACAGGGGGCGAAAAACTGTTTTTT
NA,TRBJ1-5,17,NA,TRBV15,CATSRTLTGPEIQPQHF,TGTGCCACCAGCAGAACCCTAACAGGCCCTGAGATTCAGCCCCAGCATTTT
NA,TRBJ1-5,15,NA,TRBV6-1,CASSELIPFNQPQHF,TGTGCCAGCAGTGAATTAATCCCTTTTAATCAGCCCCAGCATTTT
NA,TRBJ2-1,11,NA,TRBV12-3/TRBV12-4,CASSPLDEQFF,TGTGCCAGCAGTCCCCTAGATGAGCAGTTCTTC
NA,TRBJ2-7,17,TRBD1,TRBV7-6,CASSLIGTGASVYEQYF,TGTGCCAGCAGCTTAATCGGGACAGGGGCTAGCGTCTACGAGCAGTACTTC
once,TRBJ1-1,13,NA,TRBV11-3,CASSLGANTEAFF,TGTGCCAGCAGCTTGGGAGCTAACACTGAAGCTTTCTTT
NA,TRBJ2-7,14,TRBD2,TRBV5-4,CASSLWGEGYEQYF,TGTGCCAGCAGCTTATGGGGGGAGGGGTACGAGCAGTACTTC
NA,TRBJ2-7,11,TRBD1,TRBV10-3,CATRGPNEQYF,TGTGCCACCAGGGGGCCAAACGAGCAGTACTTC
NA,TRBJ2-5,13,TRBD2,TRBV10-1,CASSLRTSGPQYF,TGCGCCAGCAGCCTCCGGACTAGCGGGCCCCAGTACTTC
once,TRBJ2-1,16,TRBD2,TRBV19,CASSPLSGGPYNEQFF,TGTGCCAGTAGTCCCCTCTCGGGGGGGCCCTACAATGAGCAGTTCTTC
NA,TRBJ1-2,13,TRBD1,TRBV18,CASSPRGAYGYTF,TGTGCCAGCTCACCCAGGGGGGCCTATGGCTACACCTTC